Shown below are 27 T cell receptor beta chains from a single sample sequenced in a study of cytotoxic CD8 clonotypes in ibrutinib-treated CLL. Some clones are missing from TCRdb's copy, which holds only in-frame ones; the method was immunoSEQ multiplex PCR. The data hold some 290,000 clones, with 80% observed a single time. The input for sequencing was PBMCs, taken before ibrutinib treatment. These receptors originate from a human donor with chronic lymphocytic leukemia.

The chain is built from TRBV7-9 and TRBJ2-5, with D perhaps being TRBD1 or TRBD2 (5 bases each). The V gene lost 1 base and the J gene lost 6 bases, with 12 bases spanning the gap. Germline-derived CDR1 and CDR2 are SEHNR and FQNEAQ (reference sequence). CDR3 length: 14 amino acids. The CDR3 DNA reads TGTGCCAGCAGCTTAGAGTCCAGGGACCAGACCCAGTACTTC. Amino acids: CASSLESRDQTQYF.

J is TRBJ2-2 and V is TRBV10-3, with D perhaps matching TRBD1 or TRBD2 (7 bases each). Looked up from germline, CDR1 is ENHRY and CDR2 is SYGVKD. V lost 3 bases to trimming and J lost 6 bases, with 17 bases between them. The CDR3 spans 16 residues. The CDR3 nucleotides read TGTGCCATCAGTGATCTCGCAGGGGGGGAGGCCGGGGAGCTGTTTTTT. It specifies CAISDLAGGEAGELFF.

There are a few counts of this clone. The rearrangement links TRBV6-5 to TRBJ2-1, with TRBD1 identical over 8 bases. Germline V gene lookup returns CDR1 MNHEY and CDR2 SVGAGI. Trimming removed 5 bases from V and 3 bases from J; junction bases left unmatched: 6. This CDR3 is 15 amino acids long. The CDR3 nucleotides read TGTGCCAGCAGTGCCGCCGGGACAGGCTACAATGAGCAGTTCTTC. Translating gives CASSAAGTGYNEQFF.

V usage is TRBV14 and J usage is TRBJ2-7; 7 bases fit TRBD1. CDR1 SGHDN and CDR2 FVKESK come from the germline V gene. The V and J ends lost 1 base and 2 bases, in that order; junction bases with no gene match: 2. The CDR3 covers 14 residues. CDR3 nucleotide sequence: TGTGCCAGCAGCCAAGGGACAGGTCCCTACGAGCAGTACTTC. Its translation: CASSQGTGPYEQYF.

The chain uses TRBV11-2 and TRBJ2-7; D is uncertain. V lost 0 bases and J 0 bases, leaving 12 bases between the germline ends. The germline V gene encodes CDR1 SGHAT and CDR2 FQNNGV. There are 16 residues in the CDR3. For the CDR3, the DNA is TGTGCCAGCAGCTTAGATATTGGACGGAACTCCTACGAGCAGTACTTC. Its translation is CASSLDIGRNSYEQYF. Combining the CDR3 with reference TRBV11-2 and TRBJ2-7 gives the whole variable domain EAGVAQSPRYKIIEKRQSVAFWCNPISGHATLYWYQQILGQGPKLLIQFQNNGVVDDSQLPKDRFSAERLKGVDSTLKIQPAKLEDSAVYLCASSLDIGRNSYEQYFGPGTRLTVT.

The V gene is TRBV10-3, the J gene TRBJ2-2; 14 nucleotides agree with TRBD2. Trimming took 4 bases from V and 4 from J; bases not matched to a gene: 8. The CDR3 length is 18 residues. CDR1 and CDR2 from the germline V gene are ENHRY and SYGVKD. The CDR3 coding sequence is TGTGCCATCAGTGCGTCTGGGACTAGCGGGAGCGGCACCGGGGAGCTGTTTTTT. This translates into CAISASGTSGSGTGELFF.

The rearrangement uses TRBV15 and TRBJ2-7, with D perhaps TRBD1 (5 bases). The length of the CDR3 is 15 residues. Per the germline V gene, CDR1 is LNHNV and CDR2 is YYDKDF (reference sequence). The V and J ends lost 0 bases and 7 bases respectively, with 16 bases between them. CDR3 DNA: TGTGCCACCAGCAGAGAGGGGCAGGGCCCAGGGGAGCAGTACTTC. Its protein is CATSREGQGPGEQYF.

J is TRBJ2-1 and V is TRBV11-2; 12 positions agree with TRBD1. The V segment lost 5 bases and the J segment 1 base; nucleotides outside the gene matches: 12. There are 19 residues in the CDR3. Per germline, CDR1 SGHAT and CDR2 FQNNGV. CDR3 bases: TGTGCCAGCAGCCACTCCGGGACAGGGGGCTACGGGTCCTACAATGAGCAGTTCTTC. Its protein product is CASSHSGTGGYGSYNEQFF.

The V and J genes are TRBV19 and TRBJ1-2, with 10 bases fitting TRBD1. This CDR3 spans 15 amino acids. Trimming removed 4 bases from V and 4 bases from J; junction bases left unmatched: 6. Germline lookup yields CDR1 LNHDA and CDR2 SQIVND (reference sequence). CDR3 coding DNA: TGTGCCAGTAGTAACTCCGGGACAGGGGTCTATGGCTACACCTTC. Translated, it gives CASSNSGTGVYGYTF.

The chain uses TRBV7-3 and TRBJ1-3, with a weak D call TRBD1 (6 bases). Germline assignment: CDR1 SGHTA and CDR2 FQGTGA. V lost 5 bases and J 1 base, leaving 9 bases between the germline ends. The CDR3 totals 14 residues. CDR3 DNA: TGTGCCAGCAGCAAAGGGACATCTGGAAACACCATATATTTT. Protein sequence: CASSKGTSGNTIYF.

The CDR3 loop reads CASSQEAVIQFF. DNA of the CDR3: TGCGCCAGCAGCCAAGAAGCTGTAATACAGTTCTTC. This chain links TRBV4-1 with TRBJ2-1; D uncertain. There are 12 residues in the CDR3. Germline CDR1 is MGHRA and CDR2 is YSYEKL. V lost 0 bases and J 13 bases, leaving 10 bases between the germline ends.

A single count supports this clone. The chain employs TRBV19 and TRBJ1-5, with D perhaps TRBD1 (6 bases). This CDR3 comprises 16 residues. Germline V lookup: CDR1 LNHDA, CDR2 SQIVND (reference sequence). Trimming cost V 3 bases and J 7 bases, with 19 bases left between them. CDR3 loop: CASSISGRGSGQPQHF. Here the CDR3 DNA reads TGTGCCAGTAGTATCTCGGGCAGGGGATCGGGGCAGCCCCAGCATTTT.

The gene calls are TRBV6-1 and TRBJ2-7, with 9 bases aligning to TRBD2. Germline V gene data show CDR1 as MNHNS and CDR2 as SASEGT. V shed 8 bases and J 0 bases; nucleotides not matched to a gene: 5. The CDR3 consists of 14 residues. Here the CDR3 DNA reads TGTGCCAGCCAGCGGGGGGAGAGCTCCTACGAGCAGTACTTC. Its translation is CASQRGESSYEQYF.

V usage is TRBV18 and J usage is TRBJ1-5; D remains ambiguous. This CDR3 region has 12 residues. Trimming cost V 6 bases and J 2 bases, with 5 bases left between them. Per the germline V gene, CDR1 is KGHSH and CDR2 is LQKENI. The CDR3 coding sequence is TGTGCCAGCTCGGGTGGCAATCAGCCCCAGCATTTT. This encodes CASSGGNQPQHF.

This clone was counted a few times. The V gene is TRBV27, the J gene TRBJ1-5; 7 bases agree with TRBD1. Germline trimming cut 4 bases from V and 0 bases from J; bases unmatched to any gene: 12. The CDR3 is made up of 18 amino acids. Germline assignment: CDR1 MNHEY and CDR2 SMNVEV (reference sequence). The CDR3: CASSSRYRGDYSNQPQHF. CDR3 nucleotide sequence: TGTGCCAGCAGTTCTCGATACAGGGGAGACTATAGCAATCAGCCCCAGCATTTT.

This rearrangement joins TRBV7-2 to TRBJ2-1; 9 positions match TRBD2. The CDR3 consists of 13 residues. J gave up 4 bases and V 7 bases, and 2 bases lay outside the gene matches. Looked up from germline, CDR1 is SGHTA and CDR2 is FQGNSA. The CDR3 DNA is TGTGCCAGCACTCTAGCGGGGTACAATGAGCAGTTCTTC. Amino acid sequence: CASTLAGYNEQFF.

V usage is TRBV7-2 and J usage is TRBJ2-6; 8 bases fit TRBD1. The CDR3 has 18 residues. Germline CDR1 reads SGHTA; CDR2 reads FQGNSA. V dropped 3 bases and J dropped 0; count of bases not matched to a gene: 7. The CDR3 region is CASSFYRTGTSGANVLTF. CDR3 DNA: TGTGCCAGCAGCTTTTACAGGACAGGGACCTCTGGGGCCAACGTCCTGACTTTC.

The V and J genes are TRBV7-6 and TRBJ2-4, with a possible D match to TRBD1 (8 bases). Trimming took 1 base from V and 8 from J, leaving 12 bases between them. Per germline, CDR1 SGHVS and CDR2 FNYEAQ. This CDR3 is built from 14 residues. This CDR3 reads CASSLGTGRDIQYF. CDR3 nucleotide sequence: TGTGCCAGCAGCTTAGGGACAGGGAGGGACATTCAGTACTTC.

The chain is built from TRBV5-4 and TRBJ2-7; 9 nucleotides align to TRBD1. The V and J ends lost 6 bases and 1 base, in that order; junction bases with no gene match: 5. The CDR3 covers 14 residues. Germline-derived CDR1 and CDR2 are SGHNT and YYREEE (reference sequence). CDR3 protein: CASTRTGASYEQYF. CDR3 sequence (DNA): TGTGCCAGCACCAGGACAGGGGCGTCCTACGAGCAGTACTTC.

V is TRBV11-3 and J is TRBJ2-7, with 8 bases that match TRBD1. Germline assignment: CDR1 SGHNT and CDR2 YENEEA. There are 15 residues in the CDR3. The junction had 8 bases not matched to a gene; V was cut back by 5 bases and J by 2 bases. The CDR3 DNA reads TGTGCCAGCAGCCTTAGGGGGACAGGTCCCTACGAGCAGTACTTC. Protein product: CASSLRGTGPYEQYF.

This clone appeared a few times. The chain is built from TRBV30 and TRBJ2-7, with D hard to call. CDR3 length: 13 amino acids. V was cut by 0 bases and J by 2 bases, with 8 bases left in between. From germline, CDR1 is GTSNPN and CDR2 SVGIG (reference sequence). The CDR3: CAWSVRSPYEQYF. CDR3 bases: TGTGCCTGGAGTGTACGCAGCCCCTACGAGCAGTACTTC.

The CDR3 DNA reads as TGTGCCAGCAGCTCTCCTAACGACTACGAGCAGTACTTC. It translates to CASSSPNDYEQYF. The V and J genes are TRBV13 and TRBJ2-7; D is unclear. This CDR3 is 13 amino acids long. Trimming pared 4 bases from V and 3 bases from J, leaving 10 bases between. Per germline, CDR1 PRHDT and CDR2 FYEKMQ (reference sequence).

This sequence joins TRBV5-4 and TRBJ2-1, with TRBD2 matching 15 bases. The length of the CDR3 is 18 residues. Per germline, CDR1 SGHNT and CDR2 YYREEE (reference sequence). J gave up 4 bases and V 4 bases, and 9 bases lay outside the gene matches. CDR3 coding DNA: TGTGCCAGCAGCCCCGGACTAGCGGGAGGGCCGAGTTACAATGAGCAGTTCTTC. It is translated as CASSPGLAGGPSYNEQFF.

The J gene is TRBJ1-1, the V gene TRBV5-1; D may be TRBD1 (5 bases). CDR1 is SGHRS, CDR2 YFSETQ, per germline. CDR3 length equals 15 residues. The V end lost 2 bases, the J end lost 4 bases, and 15 bases lay between the germline ends. The CDR3 is CASSFGGTDATEAFF. CDR3 coding DNA: TGCGCCAGCAGCTTCGGAGGGACGGATGCCACTGAAGCTTTCTTT.

The chain recombines TRBV15 with TRBJ1-2; TRBD1 agrees at 9 bases. There are 18 residues in the CDR3. The ends lost 0 bases at V and 8 bases at J; junction bases unmatched: 16. The germline gives CDR1 LNHNV, CDR2 YYDKDF (reference sequence). DNA of the CDR3: TGTGCCACCAGCAGAGATACACCGGGACAGGGTAACATCGTGGGCTACACCTTC. Protein: CATSRDTPGQGNIVGYTF.

This rearrangement joins TRBV27 to TRBJ2-7; 10 bases match TRBD1. Germline loops: CDR1 MNHEY, CDR2 SMNVEV (reference sequence). After removal of 5 bases from V and 2 bases from J, the junction contained 6 bases not matched to a gene. This CDR3 is built from 15 residues. This chain's CDR3 is CASSIRDRGTYEQYF. DNA of the CDR3: TGTGCCAGCAGTATCCGGGACAGGGGTACCTACGAGCAGTACTTC.

The chain combines TRBV5-1 with TRBJ2-3; possible D gene TRBD2, 6 bases. The CDR3 is 13 amino acids. V was cut by 6 bases and J by 4 bases, with 12 bases left in between. Germline lookup yields CDR1 SGHRS and CDR2 YFSETQ. The CDR3 spells CASTTAGSDTQYF. The CDR3 nucleotides are TGCGCCAGCACAACTGCGGGGTCAGATACGCAGTATTTT.